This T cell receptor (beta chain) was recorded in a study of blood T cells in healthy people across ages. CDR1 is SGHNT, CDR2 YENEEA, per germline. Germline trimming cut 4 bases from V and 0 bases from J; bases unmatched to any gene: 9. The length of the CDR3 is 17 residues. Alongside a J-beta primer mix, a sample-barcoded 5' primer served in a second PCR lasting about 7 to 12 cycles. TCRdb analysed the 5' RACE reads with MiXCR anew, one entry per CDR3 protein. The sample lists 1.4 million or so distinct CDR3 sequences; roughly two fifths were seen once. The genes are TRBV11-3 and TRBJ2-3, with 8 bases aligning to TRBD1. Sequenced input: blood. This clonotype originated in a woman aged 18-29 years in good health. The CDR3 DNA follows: TGTGCCAGCAGCTCAAGTAGGACAGGGTCTAGCACAGATACGCAGTATTTT. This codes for CASSSSRTGSSTDTQYF.